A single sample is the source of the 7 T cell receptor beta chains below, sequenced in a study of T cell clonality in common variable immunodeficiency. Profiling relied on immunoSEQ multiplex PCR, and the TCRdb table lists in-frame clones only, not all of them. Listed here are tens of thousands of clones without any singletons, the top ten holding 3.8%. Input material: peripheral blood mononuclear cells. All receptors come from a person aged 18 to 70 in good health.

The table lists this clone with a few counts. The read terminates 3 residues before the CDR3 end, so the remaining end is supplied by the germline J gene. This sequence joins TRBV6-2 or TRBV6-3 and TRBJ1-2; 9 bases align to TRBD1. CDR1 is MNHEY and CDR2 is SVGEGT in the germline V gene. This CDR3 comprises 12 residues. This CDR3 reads CASWDRDYDYTF. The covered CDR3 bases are TGTGCCAGCTGGGACAGGGACTACGAC.

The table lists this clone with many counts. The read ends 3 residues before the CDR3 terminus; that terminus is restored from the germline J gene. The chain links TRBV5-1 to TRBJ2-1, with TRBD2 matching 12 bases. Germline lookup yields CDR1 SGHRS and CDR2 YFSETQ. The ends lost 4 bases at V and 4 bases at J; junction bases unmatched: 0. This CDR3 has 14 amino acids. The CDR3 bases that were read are TGCGCCAGCAGCACTAGCGGGGGGTACAATGAG. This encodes CASSTSGGYNE. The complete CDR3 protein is CASSTSGGYNEQFF.

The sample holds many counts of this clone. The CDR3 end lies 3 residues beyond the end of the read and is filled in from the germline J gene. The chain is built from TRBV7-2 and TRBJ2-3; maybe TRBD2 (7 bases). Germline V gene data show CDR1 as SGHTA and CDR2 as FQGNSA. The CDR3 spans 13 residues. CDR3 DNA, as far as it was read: TGTGCCACCACCGGGCAGGGGAGGGAGACG. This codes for CATTGQGRET. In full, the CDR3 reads CATTGQGRETQYF.

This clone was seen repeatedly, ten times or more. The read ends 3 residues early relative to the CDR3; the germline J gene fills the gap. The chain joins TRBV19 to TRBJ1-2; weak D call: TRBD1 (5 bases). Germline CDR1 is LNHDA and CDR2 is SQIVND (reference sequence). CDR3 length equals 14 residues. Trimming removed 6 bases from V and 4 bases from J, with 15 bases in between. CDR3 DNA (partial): TGTGCCAGTAGGACACCCAGACAGTCCTATGGC. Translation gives CASRTPRQSYG. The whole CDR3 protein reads CASRTPRQSYGYTF. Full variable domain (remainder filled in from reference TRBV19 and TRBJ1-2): DGGITQSPKYLFRKEGQNVTLSCEQNLNHDAMYWYRQDPGQGLRLIYYSQIVNDFQKGDIAEGYSVSREKKESFPLTVTSAQKNPTAFYLCASRTPRQSYGYTFGSGTRLTVV.

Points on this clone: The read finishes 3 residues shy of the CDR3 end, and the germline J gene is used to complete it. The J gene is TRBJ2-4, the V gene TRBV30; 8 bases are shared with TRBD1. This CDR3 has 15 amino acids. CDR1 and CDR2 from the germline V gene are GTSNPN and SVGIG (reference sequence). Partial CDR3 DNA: TGTGCCTGGAGTCCCGGGTCGACAGGGGCTGATGGT. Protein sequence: CAWSPGSTGADG. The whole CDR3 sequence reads CAWSPGSTGADGQYF.

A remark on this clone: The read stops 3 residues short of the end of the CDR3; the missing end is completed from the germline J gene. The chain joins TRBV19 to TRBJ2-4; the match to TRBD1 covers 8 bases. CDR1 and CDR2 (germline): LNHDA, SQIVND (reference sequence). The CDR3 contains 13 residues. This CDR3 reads CASRTTGDDGQYF. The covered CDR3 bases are TGTGCCAGTAGGACGACAGGGGATGATGGT.

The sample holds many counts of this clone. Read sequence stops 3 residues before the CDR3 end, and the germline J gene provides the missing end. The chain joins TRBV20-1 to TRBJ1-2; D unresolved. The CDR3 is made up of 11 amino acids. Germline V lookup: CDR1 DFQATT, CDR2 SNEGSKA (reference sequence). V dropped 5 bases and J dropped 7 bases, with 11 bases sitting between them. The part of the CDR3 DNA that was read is TGCAGTGCTCCGGACGGACTTGGC. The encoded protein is CSAPDGLG. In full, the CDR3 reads CSAPDGLGYTF.